The 8 T cell receptor beta chains listed next were all sequenced from one sample in a study of cytomegalovirus exposure and HLA in healthy donors. The PCR ran on 60 Vbeta and 13 Jbeta primers. This table comes from immunoSEQ multiplex PCR, and its TCRdb copy is limited to in-frame clones, with some not included. The table includes 110,000 to 150,000 clones, roughly 75% detected once. Sequenced: PBMCs. The receptors stem from a man between 25 and 39 years old in good health and CMV-seronegative.

As to this clone: Other DNA sequences in this sample translate to the same CDR3. The V gene is TRBV5-1, the J gene TRBJ2-7, with TRBD1 matching over 10 bases. J lost 5 bases, V lost 4 bases, and 3 bases had no gene match. The CDR3 sequence is 13 residues long. Germline V gene lookup returns CDR1 SGHRS and CDR2 YFSETQ. The CDR3 loop is CASSRDRGHEQYF. CDR3 DNA sequence: TGCGCCAGCAGCAGGGACAGGGGCCACGAGCAGTACTTC. The full variable domain, in which reference TRBV5-1 and TRBJ2-7 provide the parts outside the CDR3, is KAGVTQTPRYLIKTRGQQVTLSCSPISGHRSVSWYQQTPGQGLQFLFEYFSETQRNKGNFPGRFSGRQFSNSRSEMNVSTLELGDSALYLCASSRDRGHEQYFGPGTRLTVT.

This rearrangement joins TRBV9 to TRBJ1-6, with a possible D match to TRBD1 (5 bases). Germline loops: CDR1 SGDLS, CDR2 YYNGEE. Trimming took off 0 bases at V and 11 bases at J, with 18 bases between the two ends. The CDR3 covers 16 residues. This chain's CDR3 is CASSVGGVGGWPPLHF. The CDR3 DNA follows: TGTGCCAGCAGCGTAGGCGGGGTGGGGGGTTGGCCACCCCTCCACTTT.

This chain joins TRBV6-5 and TRBJ2-4; 7 bases fit TRBD2. After removal of 2 bases from V and 4 bases from J, the junction contained 2 bases not matched to a gene. CDR1 is MNHEY and CDR2 is SVGAGI in the germline V gene. CDR3 length: 14 residues. The CDR3 DNA reads as TGTGCCAGCAGTTACGGGGGGGGAAAAAACATTCAGTACTTC. Protein product: CASSYGGGKNIQYF.

A word on this clone: The junction and the germline gene differ at one end; a read error may be behind it. V and J are TRBV27 and TRBJ1-5; 7 positions agree with TRBD1. CDR1 and CDR2 from the germline V gene are MNHEY and SMNVEV (reference sequence). The CDR3 runs to 13 residues. As DNA, the CDR3 is TGTGCCAGCAGTGCCAGGGGGAATCAGCCCCAGAATTTT. Translation gives CASSARGNQPQNF.

The chain combines TRBV28 with TRBJ1-1; D possibly corresponds to TRBD1 (5 bases). Germline V gene data show CDR1 as MDHEN and CDR2 as SYDVKM. Trimming stripped 6 bases from V and 0 bases from J, with 14 bases between. The CDR3 contains 15 residues. The CDR3 DNA reads as TGTGCCAGCAGGCAAATTGGGGCTATGAACACTGAAGCTTTCTTT. It is translated as CASRQIGAMNTEAFF.

This clone was found once. The chain has TRBV18 and TRBJ2-7; TRBD1 is a possible D gene (6 bases). V lost 3 bases and J 0 bases, leaving 12 bases between the germline ends. Per the germline V gene, CDR1 is KGHSH and CDR2 is LQKENI. This CDR3 comprises 15 residues. DNA of the CDR3: TGTGCCAGCTCACCGCCGCAGGGGAGCTCCTACGAGCAGTACTTC. Its protein product is CASSPPQGSSYEQYF. The full variable domain, in which reference TRBV18 and TRBJ2-7 provide the parts outside the CDR3, is NAGVMQNPRHLVRRRGQEARLRCSPMKGHSHVYWYRQLPEEGLKFMVYLQKENIIDESGMPKERFSAEFPKEGPSILRIQQVVRGDSAAYFCASSPPQGSSYEQYFGPGTRLTVT.

This clone was picked up one time. The V and J genes are TRBV2 and TRBJ2-1, with 9 bases fitting TRBD1. CDR3 length: 13 amino acids. Unmatched junction bases numbered 4, after V lost 7 bases and J lost 6 bases. The V gene's germline CDR1 is SNHLY and CDR2 FYNNEI. CDR3 amino acids: CASNRGLGNEQFF. The CDR3 region has the DNA TGTGCCAGCAACAGGGGGCTTGGCAATGAGCAGTTCTTC.

The chain combines TRBV5-1 with TRBJ1-4; D uncertain. Trimming removed 5 bases from V and 0 bases from J, with 14 bases in between. The germline CDR1 and CDR2 sequences are SGHRS and YFSETQ. The CDR3 covers 16 residues. Written as DNA, the CDR3 is TGCGCCAGCAGTCCGGGAGACCTTGCAACTAATGAAAAACTGTTTTTT. Translated: CASSPGDLATNEKLFF.